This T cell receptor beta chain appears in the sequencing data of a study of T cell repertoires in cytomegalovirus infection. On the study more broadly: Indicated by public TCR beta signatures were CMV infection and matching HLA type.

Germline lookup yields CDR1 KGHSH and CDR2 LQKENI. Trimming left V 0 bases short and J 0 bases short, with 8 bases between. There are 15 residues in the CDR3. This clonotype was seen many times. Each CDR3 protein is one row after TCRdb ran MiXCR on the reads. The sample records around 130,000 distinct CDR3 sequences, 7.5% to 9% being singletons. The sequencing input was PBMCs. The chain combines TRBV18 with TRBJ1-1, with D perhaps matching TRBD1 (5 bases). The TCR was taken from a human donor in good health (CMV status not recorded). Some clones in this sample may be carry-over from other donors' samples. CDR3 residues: CASSPPRGLNTEAFF. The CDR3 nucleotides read TGTGCCAGCTCACCACCGAGGGGATTGAACACTGAAGCTTTCTTT.